A selection of T cell receptor beta chains follows, all from one sample in a study of blood T cell repertoires in COVID-19. Generated by immunoSEQ multiplex PCR, the TCRdb table keeps only in-frame clones and is missing some. The sample records over 70,000 clones, approximately 90% being singletons. Sequencing was carried out using peripheral blood. The receptors were sampled from a man between 50 and 59 years old with COVID-19, enrolled during active disease. Each CDR3 is given with its conserved first and last residue.

j_call	v_call	cdr3_aa
TRBJ2-3	TRBV4-1	CASSPGPAGVDTQYF
TRBJ2-3	TRBV6-5	CASRHLGESTDTQYF
TRBJ2-7	TRBV19	CASSALQGAEQYF
TRBJ2-7	TRBV7-2	CASSEGTEYEQYF
TRBJ2-7	TRBV3-1/TRBV3-2	CASSQGDRGMRNEQYF
TRBJ2-3	TRBV24-1	CATSFGATDTQYF
TRBJ2-7	TRBV10-2	CASSDPGQSYEQYF
TRBJ1-2	TRBV2	CASSVRGWNYGYTF
TRBJ2-6	TRBV7-8	CASSLVVPGSSGANVLTF
TRBJ2-3	TRBV4-2	CASSQDFRVTDTQYF
TRBJ2-7	TRBV5-5	CASSGGQGAPPLYEQYF
TRBJ2-7	TRBV23-1	CASSLPDRVYEQYF
TRBJ1-1	TRBV10-3	CAISEMGTGGTEAFF
TRBJ2-7	TRBV4-2	CASSQALAGVYEQYF
TRBJ1-1	TRBV18	CASSRGTGEAFF
TRBJ1-6	TRBV6-4	CASSEDNNSPLHF
TRBJ2-2	TRBV12-3/TRBV12-4	CASSPAGTGELFF
TRBJ2-1	TRBV9	CASSVDSGTNNEQFF
TRBJ1-3	TRBV12-2	CASRLNRPRQPSGNTIYF
TRBJ2-7	TRBV10-3	CAISDPRTGSSYEQYF
TRBJ2-3	TRBV24-1	CATRTGGSDTQYF
TRBJ2-5	TRBV19	CASGKGRGQETQYF